The rows below give T cell receptor beta chains drawn from one sample of a study of patients and donors after allogeneic stem cell transplantation. TCRdb passed the RT-PCR reads through MiXCR, listing each CDR3 protein once. Here the sample spans approximately 99,000 distinct CDR3 sequences, around 36% being singletons. Sequencing was carried out using blood, either unsorted or a sorted T cell fraction (not recorded which). The receptors shown here come from a human donor who was either an allogeneic HSCT recipient or a stem cell or donor lymphocyte infusion donor (not recorded which). It is not recorded whose cells these are; they may come from a transplant donor. The CDR3 runs from the conserved cysteine through the conserved F or W. D genes are given only for firm matches. The listing skips clone size in some rows; elsewhere it reads once, few, many or a size class.

>.|TRBV20-1|.|TRBJ1-1
TGCAGTGCTCTTGGACAGACGAACACTGAAGCTTTCTTT
CSALGQTNTEAFF
>few|TRBV5-1|.|TRBJ1-4
TGCGCCAGCAGCTTGGAGGGGGGAAAACTGTTTTTT
CASSLEGGKLFF
>few|TRBV28|.|TRBJ1-1
TGTGCCAGCAGCCCAAAACAGACAGACCGAGCTTTCTTT
CASSPKQTDRAFF
>.|TRBV5-1|.|TRBJ2-1
TGCGCCAGCAGCTTGGTCGAGCCCAATGAGCAGTTCTTC
CASSLVEPNEQFF
>.|TRBV4-3|.|TRBJ2-5
TGCGCCAGCAGCCAAGGGTCGAGACTTTTCGGGGAGACCCAGTACTTC
CASSQGSRLFGETQYF
>.|TRBV11-2|.|TRBJ1-2
TGTGCCAGCAGCTTAGGTTGGGAGGACAGCTATGGCTACACCTTC
CASSLGWEDSYGYTF
>few|TRBV4-3|TRBD1|TRBJ2-4
TGCGCCAGCAGCCCAGGGACAGGGGTGGCCAAAAACATTCAGTACTTC
CASSPGTGVAKNIQYF
>.|TRBV5-1|.|TRBJ2-1
TGCGCCAGCAGCTTAGGGGCCTCATACAATGAGCAGTTCTTC
CASSLGASYNEQFF
>.|TRBV5-5|.|TRBJ1-1
TGTGCCAGCAGCTTTAGCCCGGGACAGAACACTGAAGCTTTCTTT
CASSFSPGQNTEAFF
>.|TRBV24-1|.|TRBJ2-3
TGTGCCACCAGTGATTTTAGAGGGCCCCGCACAGATACGCAGTATTTT
CATSDFRGPRTDTQYF
>.|TRBV12-3/TRBV12-4|.|TRBJ2-7
TGTGCCAGCAGTTTTGGGCAGGGTCCCTCCTACGAGCAGTACTTC
CASSFGQGPSYEQYF
>.|TRBV11-1|.|TRBJ2-7
TGTGCCAGCAGCTTGACCCGGGGAGCCTACGAGCAGTACTTC
CASSLTRGAYEQYF
>few|TRBV12-3/TRBV12-4|TRBD2|TRBJ2-1
TGTGCCAGCACCCCGGGGGGTCAGCGGAGCTCCTACAATGAGCAGTTCTTC
CASTPGGQRSSYNEQFF
>few|TRBV2|.|TRBJ2-7
TGTGCCAGCAGTGAGATTAGTAACGCCTACGAGCAGTACTTC
CASSEISNAYEQYF
>once|TRBV6-2/TRBV6-3|.|TRBJ2-7
TGTGCCAGCAGTTACCCCGCTAGTGCGACCTACGAGCAGTACTTC
CASSYPASATYEQYF
>.|TRBV28|.|TRBJ1-3
TGTGCCAGCAGTTTGCGGACAGTCTCTGGAAACACCATATATTTT
CASSLRTVSGNTIYF
>.|TRBV24-1|TRBD2|TRBJ2-1
TGTGCCACCAGTGATTTAGGCGGGAGAAGCTCCTACAATGAGCAGTTCTTC
CATSDLGGRSSYNEQFF
>.|TRBV10-2|TRBD2|TRBJ2-1
TGCGCCAGCAGTACCCAGGGACTAGCAAGGTTCTATGAGCAGTTCTTC
CASSTQGLARFYEQFF
>.|TRBV3-1|.|TRBJ2-7
TGTGCCAGCAGCCAAGATCTTTGGGCGGAACTAAACTACGAGCAGTACTTC
CASSQDLWAELNYEQYF
>.|TRBV20-1|.|TRBJ2-1
TGCAGTGCTAGAGAGCCGGGTTTCCTTTACAATGAGCAGTTCTTC
CSAREPGFLYNEQFF
>.|TRBV20-1|.|TRBJ2-7
TGCAGTGCTAGACACGGAACCTACGAGCAGTACTTC
CSARHGTYEQYF
>many|TRBV6-6|TRBD1|TRBJ1-5
TGTGCCAGCAGTTGGACAGGGAACAGCAATCAGCCCCAGCATTTT
CASSWTGNSNQPQHF
>.|TRBV12-3/TRBV12-4|.|TRBJ2-1
TGTGCCAGCAGTTTAGCGGGGACGGACGCCTACAATGAGCAGTTCTTC
CASSLAGTDAYNEQFF
>.|TRBV6-2/TRBV6-3|.|TRBJ1-6
TGTGCCAGCAGTTACTCGAGAAAGAGAGGTTGGAATTCACCCCTCCACTTT
CASSYSRKRGWNSPLHF
>many|TRBV6-2/TRBV6-3|.|TRBJ1-5
TGTGCCAGCAGTTACCGGGGTAGTAGCAATCAGCCCCAGCATTTT
CASSYRGSSNQPQHF
>.|TRBV28|.|TRBJ1-2
TGTGCCAGCAGTTTGCCCAACTATGGCTACACCTTC
CASSLPNYGYTF
>.|TRBV7-9|.|TRBJ1-6
TGTGCCAGCAGCCTAGGGGATGGCAGGGAGACCCTCCACTTT
CASSLGDGRETLHF
>.|TRBV4-2|.|TRBJ1-1
TGTGCCTCAAGCCCAGGGACGGGGTTGAACACTGAAGCTTTCTTT
CASSPGTGLNTEAFF
>.|TRBV18|.|TRBJ2-5
TGTGCCAGCTCAGCGACGAAAGAGACCCAGTACTTC
CASSATKETQYF
>.|TRBV10-2|.|TRBJ2-5
TGCGCCAGCAGTTCATGGCTCCAAGAGACCCAGTACTTC
CASSSWLQETQYF
>.|TRBV5-1|.|TRBJ2-3
TGCGCCAGCAGCTTGGGCAGCCCTCCAACAGATACGCAGTATTTT
CASSLGSPPTDTQYF
>.|TRBV4-3|.|TRBJ2-2
TGCGCCAGCAAAGGCGCCGGGGAGCTGTTTTTT
CASKGAGELFF
>.|TRBV5-1|.|TRBJ1-6
TGCGCCAGCAGCCCAAGGTCCAATCTCCAAAATTCACCCCTCCACTTT
CASSPRSNLQNSPLHF
>.|TRBV28|.|TRBJ2-7
TGTGCCAGCAGTAAACCCCGAGCGGAAATCCACGAGCAGTACTTC
CASSKPRAEIHEQYF
>few|TRBV4-1|.|TRBJ1-2
TGCGCCAGCAGCCAAGTGTGGATTTCGGGCTATGGCTACACCTTC
CASSQVWISGYGYTF
>.|TRBV4-3|.|TRBJ1-1
TGCGCCAGCAGCCAAGATCTTAACAGGGCGGGATATACTGAAGCTTTCTTT
CASSQDLNRAGYTEAFF
>.|TRBV7-2|.|TRBJ2-4
TGTGCCAGCAGCTTGGATTGGACAAGAAACATTCAGTACTTC
CASSLDWTRNIQYF
>few|TRBV19|.|TRBJ1-5
TGTGCCAGTATGGCAGGGTTCAATCAGCCCCAGCATTTT
CASMAGFNQPQHF
>.|TRBV5-1|TRBD1|TRBJ2-7
TGCGCCAGCAGCTGGGGACAGACTCAGTACTTC
CASSWGQTQYF
>few|TRBV5-1|.|TRBJ1-5
TGCGCCAGCAGCACGCTACCAGGACCGGATCAGCCCCAGCATTTT
CASSTLPGPDQPQHF
>.|TRBV5-4|.|TRBJ1-1
TGTGCCAGCAGCTTAAGGAGGCAGGGCGGGACTGAAGCTTTCTTT
CASSLRRQGGTEAFF
>few|TRBV4-1|.|TRBJ1-1
TGCGCCAGCAGCCCGGGCGGGCTCCACACTGAAGCTTTCTTT
CASSPGGLHTEAFF
>.|TRBV5-1|TRBD2|TRBJ2-1
TGCGCCAGCAGGACGGCGGGAGGGGACAATGAGCAGTTCTTC
CASRTAGGDNEQFF
>.|TRBV12-3/TRBV12-4|TRBD1|TRBJ1-6
TGTGCCAGCAGTTTAAAGAGGACAGGGGTTTCACCCCTCCACTTT
CASSLKRTGVSPLHF
>.|TRBV20-1|.|TRBJ2-7
TGCAGTGCTAGTAGGGACTTAGGCTACGAGCAGTACTTC
CSASRDLGYEQYF
>.|TRBV6-5|TRBD1|TRBJ1-2
TGTGCCAGCAGTTACTCGGGTTTCCGGGACAGGGCCCGGGAAGACTATGGCTACACCTTC
CASSYSGFRDRAREDYGYTF
>few|TRBV18|TRBD1|TRBJ2-1
TGTGCCAGCTCACCCCTCCCAGGGGGCGCGACTCCTTACAATGAGCAGTTCTTC
CASSPLPGGATPYNEQFF
>.|TRBV6-1|TRBD1|TRBJ1-4
TGTGCCAGCAGCAACCTAGACAGGGTCAATGAAAAACTGTTTTTT
CASSNLDRVNEKLFF
>few|TRBV30|.|TRBJ1-1
TGTGCCTGGAGTGTAACGGGTAAGGACACTGAAGCTTTCTTT
CAWSVTGKDTEAFF
>few|TRBV27|TRBD2|TRBJ2-7
TGTGCCAGCAGTTTAACACTAGCGAACTCCTACGAGCAGTACTTC
CASSLTLANSYEQYF
>few|TRBV12-3/TRBV12-4|.|TRBJ1-2
TGTGCCAGCAGTTTAAGGCAGATAAACTATGGCTACACCTTC
CASSLRQINYGYTF
>.|TRBV4-3|.|TRBJ1-6
TGCGCCAGCAGCCAAGGTTGGGGGGCGAGTAATTCACCCCTCCACTTT
CASSQGWGASNSPLHF
>.|TRBV29-1|.|TRBJ2-3
TGCAGCGCCGCAAAAGACAGACAAGATACGCAGTATTTT
CSAAKDRQDTQYF
>.|TRBV27|.|TRBJ2-7
TGTGCCAGCAGTTCTCAGATCGCTCCCTACGAGCAGTACTTC
CASSSQIAPYEQYF